This is a list of T cell receptor beta chains from one sample in a study of blood T cell repertoires in COVID-19. Some clones are missing from TCRdb's copy, which holds only in-frame ones; the method was immunoSEQ multiplex PCR. The sample carries about 330,000 clones, roughly 87% recorded once. The sequenced sample consisted of peripheral blood. All receptors come from a man aged 25-45 years with COVID-19, enrolled during active disease. The CDR3 runs from the conserved cysteine through the conserved F or W. The order of the fields is clone size, V gene, J gene, D gene, CDR3 DNA, CDR3 protein. The D gene is left open where the match is weak. A clone size is listed for some rows: how often the clone was seen (once, few, many), or a class if it is expanded.

abundance: .; v_gene: TRBV29-1; j_gene: TRBJ1-2; d_gene: .; CDR3nt: TGCAGCGTTCAAGGACAGTGGGGTGGCTACACCTTC; CDR3aa: CSVQGQWGGYTF
abundance: .; v_gene: TRBV5-5; j_gene: TRBJ1-1; d_gene: .; CDR3nt: TGTGCCAGCAGCCCTCCCCCTACAGATTACACTGAAGCTTTCTTT; CDR3aa: CASSPPPTDYTEAFF
abundance: .; v_gene: TRBV28; j_gene: TRBJ1-4; d_gene: TRBD1; CDR3nt: TGTGCCAGCAGTTTAATGGGGACAGGGGGCAGTGAAAAACTGTTTTTT; CDR3aa: CASSLMGTGGSEKLFF
abundance: .; v_gene: TRBV4-3; j_gene: TRBJ2-1; d_gene: TRBD1; CDR3nt: TGCGCCAGCAGCCAAGACGGGAGCGGGACAGGGGGTGACAATGAGCAGTTCTTC; CDR3aa: CASSQDGSGTGGDNEQFF
abundance: .; v_gene: TRBV7-2; j_gene: TRBJ1-3; d_gene: .; CDR3nt: TGTGCCAGCAGCCCTTGGGGGGGGCGCGGGGACACCATATATTTT; CDR3aa: CASSPWGGRGDTIYF
abundance: .; v_gene: TRBV4-3; j_gene: TRBJ1-4; d_gene: TRBD1; CDR3nt: TGCGCCAGCAGCCCCCGGACAGGGCTGGGAAGTGAAAAACTGTTTTTT; CDR3aa: CASSPRTGLGSEKLFF
abundance: .; v_gene: TRBV27; j_gene: TRBJ2-7; d_gene: .; CDR3nt: TGTGCCAGCAGCCACACAGGGTCGCTCGAAACGCTCGAGCAGTACTTC; CDR3aa: CASSHTGSLETLEQYF
abundance: .; v_gene: TRBV6-5; j_gene: TRBJ2-7; d_gene: TRBD2; CDR3nt: TGTGCCAGCAGTTTCAGGACTAGCGGGCTCTACGAGCAGTACTTC; CDR3aa: CASSFRTSGLYEQYF
abundance: .; v_gene: TRBV4-1; j_gene: TRBJ2-3; d_gene: .; CDR3nt: TGCGCCAGCAGCCAAGGTTCAGGGTCAACGGATACGCAGTATTTT; CDR3aa: CASSQGSGSTDTQYF
abundance: .; v_gene: TRBV27; j_gene: TRBJ2-1; d_gene: .; CDR3nt: TGTGCCAGCAGTCATTACAATGAGCAGTTCTTC; CDR3aa: CASSHYNEQFF
abundance: .; v_gene: TRBV11-2; j_gene: TRBJ1-4; d_gene: .; CDR3nt: TGTGCCAGCAGCTTAGAATTAGGGGGTCCACTTGAAAAACTGTTTTTT; CDR3aa: CASSLELGGPLEKLFF
abundance: .; v_gene: TRBV21-1; j_gene: TRBJ1-1; d_gene: .; CDR3nt: TGTGCCAGCATAATAAACAGGGGGAACGCGTACACTGAAGCTTTCTTT; CDR3aa: CASIINRGNAYTEAFF
abundance: .; v_gene: TRBV2; j_gene: TRBJ1-5; d_gene: TRBD1; CDR3nt: TGTGCCAGCAAACCCACCGGGACAGCCATAGGGCCCCAGCATTTT; CDR3aa: CASKPTGTAIGPQHF
abundance: .; v_gene: TRBV12-3/TRBV12-4; j_gene: TRBJ1-2; d_gene: .; CDR3nt: TGTGCCAGCACGGGCGGGGGCAGGGTTGGCTACACCTTC; CDR3aa: CASTGGGRVGYTF
abundance: .; v_gene: TRBV2; j_gene: TRBJ1-5; d_gene: TRBD1; CDR3nt: TGTGCCAGCAGCGCTACAGGGGGGGGTAATCAGCCCCAGCATTTT; CDR3aa: CASSATGGGNQPQHF
abundance: .; v_gene: TRBV27; j_gene: TRBJ2-7; d_gene: .; CDR3nt: TGTGCCAGCAGTTTAATGCGGCAGAGCTACGAGCAGTACTTC; CDR3aa: CASSLMRQSYEQYF
abundance: .; v_gene: TRBV6-5; j_gene: TRBJ1-5; d_gene: .; CDR3nt: TGTGCCAGCCTTGGGCATCAGCCCCAGCATTTT; CDR3aa: CASLGHQPQHF
abundance: .; v_gene: TRBV27; j_gene: TRBJ1-5; d_gene: .; CDR3nt: TGTGCCAGCGGACCCACCGTGGGGCCTTATCAGCCCCAGCATTTT; CDR3aa: CASGPTVGPYQPQHF
abundance: .; v_gene: TRBV7-9; j_gene: TRBJ1-4; d_gene: TRBD1; CDR3nt: TGTGCCAGCAGCCTGTCGGGACAGGGGAATGAAAAACTGTTTTTT; CDR3aa: CASSLSGQGNEKLFF
abundance: .; v_gene: TRBV2; j_gene: TRBJ2-7; d_gene: TRBD1; CDR3nt: TGTGCCAGCTTGTTTAGGACAGGGAGTACCTACGAGCAGTACTTC; CDR3aa: CASLFRTGSTYEQYF
abundance: .; v_gene: TRBV18; j_gene: TRBJ1-1; d_gene: .; CDR3nt: TGTGCCAGCTCACTGTTGCAGGGGCGCGGAAACACTGAAGCTTTCTTT; CDR3aa: CASSLLQGRGNTEAFF
abundance: .; v_gene: TRBV24-1; j_gene: TRBJ1-5; d_gene: TRBD1; CDR3nt: TGTGCCACCAGTGACCCGGGACAGGGACTCAATCAGCCCCAGCATTTT; CDR3aa: CATSDPGQGLNQPQHF
abundance: .; v_gene: TRBV5-1; j_gene: TRBJ2-5; d_gene: TRBD2; CDR3nt: TGCGCCAGCAGCCGGTTGACTAGCGGCCAAGAGACCCAGTACTTC; CDR3aa: CASSRLTSGQETQYF
abundance: .; v_gene: TRBV5-1; j_gene: TRBJ1-4; d_gene: TRBD1; CDR3nt: TGCGCCAGCAGCTTGGGGGTAGCCCTAGGGGGCGTCGATGAAAAACTGTTTTTT; CDR3aa: CASSLGVALGGVDEKLFF
abundance: .; v_gene: TRBV10-1; j_gene: TRBJ1-2; d_gene: .; CDR3nt: TGCGCCAGCAGCCCCGACAGTTACGGCTACACCTTC; CDR3aa: CASSPDSYGYTF
abundance: .; v_gene: TRBV2; j_gene: TRBJ2-2; d_gene: TRBD1; CDR3nt: TGTGCCAGCGGCAGACAGGGCTTGGCCGGGGAGCTGTTTTTT; CDR3aa: CASGRQGLAGELFF
abundance: .; v_gene: TRBV7-9; j_gene: TRBJ2-1; d_gene: .; CDR3nt: TGTGCCAGCAGCTTACTACAGGGACGTCGGTTCTTC; CDR3aa: CASSLLQGRRFF
abundance: .; v_gene: TRBV7-2; j_gene: TRBJ1-5; d_gene: TRBD1; CDR3nt: TGTGCCAGCAGCTTTGCGGGACAGGGGCAAGGGGCCCAGCATTTT; CDR3aa: CASSFAGQGQGAQHF
abundance: .; v_gene: TRBV6-5; j_gene: TRBJ2-2; d_gene: TRBD2; CDR3nt: TGTGCCAGCAGTTTTAGGCGGGGGGACACCGGGGAGCTGTTTTTT; CDR3aa: CASSFRRGDTGELFF
abundance: .; v_gene: TRBV2; j_gene: TRBJ2-1; d_gene: TRBD2; CDR3nt: TGTGCCAGCAGGGGGGGTCCTAGCGGTGACAATGAGCAGTTCTTC; CDR3aa: CASRGGPSGDNEQFF
abundance: .; v_gene: TRBV2; j_gene: TRBJ2-4; d_gene: TRBD2; CDR3nt: TGTGCCAGCAGTTCAACCGGGACTAGCGGGGGAAACATTCAGTACTTC; CDR3aa: CASSSTGTSGGNIQYF
abundance: .; v_gene: TRBV2; j_gene: TRBJ1-5; d_gene: .; CDR3nt: TGTGCCACCCGCGAGAGGGTTAATCAGCCCCAGCATTTT; CDR3aa: CATRERVNQPQHF
abundance: .; v_gene: TRBV15; j_gene: TRBJ2-1; d_gene: .; CDR3nt: TGTGCCACCAGCAGAGATCCAGGCCTGGTCCGCCGCTTCTTCTCCTACAATGAGCAGTTCTTC; CDR3aa: CATSRDPGLVRRFFSYNEQFF
abundance: once; v_gene: TRBV23-1; j_gene: TRBJ1-2; d_gene: TRBD1; CDR3nt: TGCGCCAGCAGTCCCCCGGGACAGGGGTGCGGCTACACCTTC; CDR3aa: CASSPPGQGCGYTF
abundance: .; v_gene: TRBV6-2/TRBV6-3; j_gene: TRBJ1-5; d_gene: .; CDR3nt: TGTGCCAGCAGTTATATCAGTAGCAATCAGCCCCAGCATTTT; CDR3aa: CASSYISSNQPQHF
abundance: .; v_gene: TRBV25-1; j_gene: TRBJ1-2; d_gene: .; CDR3nt: TGTGCCAGCAGCAGGGTTGGAAACTATGGCTACACCTTC; CDR3aa: CASSRVGNYGYTF
abundance: .; v_gene: TRBV7-6; j_gene: TRBJ2-7; d_gene: .; CDR3nt: TGTGCCAGCAGCTTAGCCCTTGCGGGGCTCGCCGAGCAGTACTTC; CDR3aa: CASSLALAGLAEQYF
abundance: .; v_gene: TRBV19; j_gene: TRBJ2-1; d_gene: TRBD1; CDR3nt: TGTGCCAGTAGCCGGACAGGGACCTACAATGAGCAGTTCTTC; CDR3aa: CASSRTGTYNEQFF
abundance: .; v_gene: TRBV28; j_gene: TRBJ1-4; d_gene: TRBD1; CDR3nt: TGTGCCAGCAGATTGGACAGGGGACGAGAAAAACTGTTTTTT; CDR3aa: CASRLDRGREKLFF
abundance: .; v_gene: TRBV15; j_gene: TRBJ1-6; d_gene: TRBD1; CDR3nt: TGTGCCACCAGCAGAGATGGGACAGGCAATTCACCCCTCCACTTT; CDR3aa: CATSRDGTGNSPLHF
abundance: .; v_gene: TRBV6-5; j_gene: TRBJ2-1; d_gene: TRBD1; CDR3nt: TGTGCCAGCAGTTATCAAAGGGGGCCTGAGCAGTTCTTC; CDR3aa: CASSYQRGPEQFF